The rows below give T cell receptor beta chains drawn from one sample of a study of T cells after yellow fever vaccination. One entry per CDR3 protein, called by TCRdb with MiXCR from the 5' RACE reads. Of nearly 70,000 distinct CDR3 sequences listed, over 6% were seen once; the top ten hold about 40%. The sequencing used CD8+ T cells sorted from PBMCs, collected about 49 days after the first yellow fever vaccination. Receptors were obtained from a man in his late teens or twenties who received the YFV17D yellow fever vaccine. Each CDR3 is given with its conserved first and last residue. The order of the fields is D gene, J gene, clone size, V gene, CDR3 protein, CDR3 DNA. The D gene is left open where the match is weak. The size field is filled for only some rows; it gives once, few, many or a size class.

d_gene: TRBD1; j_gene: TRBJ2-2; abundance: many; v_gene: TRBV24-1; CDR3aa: CATSDETGTGAPGELFF; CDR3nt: TGTGCCACCAGTGATGAAACCGGGACAGGGGCCCCCGGGGAGCTGTTTTTT
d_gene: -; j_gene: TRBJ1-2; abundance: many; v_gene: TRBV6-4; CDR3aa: CASLTGVFYGYTF; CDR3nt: TGTGCCAGCCTTACAGGCGTCTTCTATGGCTACACCTTC
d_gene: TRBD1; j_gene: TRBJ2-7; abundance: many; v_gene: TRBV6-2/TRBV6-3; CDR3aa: CASGGQGAYEQYF; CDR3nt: TGTGCCAGCGGCGGACAGGGGGCCTACGAGCAGTACTTC
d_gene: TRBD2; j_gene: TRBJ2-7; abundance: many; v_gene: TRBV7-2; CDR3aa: CASSWGGAYEQYF; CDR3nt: TGTGCCAGCAGCTGGGGGGGGGCCTACGAGCAGTACTTC
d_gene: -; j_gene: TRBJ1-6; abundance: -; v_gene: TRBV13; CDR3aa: CASSPGRPYNSPLHF; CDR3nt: TGTGCCAGCAGCCCCGGGCGCCCCTATAATTCACCCCTCCACTTT
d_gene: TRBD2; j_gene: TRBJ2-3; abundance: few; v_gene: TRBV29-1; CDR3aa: CSGSSGGAEDTQYF; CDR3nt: TGCAGCGGGAGTAGCGGGGGGGCCGAAGATACGCAGTATTTT
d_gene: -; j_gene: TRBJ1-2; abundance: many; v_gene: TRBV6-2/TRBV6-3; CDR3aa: CASSYPQQGNGYTF; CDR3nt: TGTGCCAGCAGTTACCCCCAACAGGGAAATGGCTACACCTTC
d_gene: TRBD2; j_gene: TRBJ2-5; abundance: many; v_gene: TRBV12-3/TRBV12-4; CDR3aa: CASTPGGGETQYF; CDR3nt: TGTGCCAGCACCCCGGGCGGGGGAGAGACCCAGTACTTC
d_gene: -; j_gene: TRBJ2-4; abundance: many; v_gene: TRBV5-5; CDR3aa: CASSLVGRPSNIQYF; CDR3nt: TGTGCCAGCAGCTTGGTCGGACGGCCTTCGAACATTCAGTACTTC
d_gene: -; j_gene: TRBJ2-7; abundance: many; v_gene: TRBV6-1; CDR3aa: CASKSHEQYF; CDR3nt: TGTGCCAGCAAGAGCCACGAGCAGTACTTC
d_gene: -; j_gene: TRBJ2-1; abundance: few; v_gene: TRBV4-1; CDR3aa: CASSLTGRDEQFF; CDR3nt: TGCGCCAGCAGCTTGACTGGGCGGGATGAGCAGTTCTTC
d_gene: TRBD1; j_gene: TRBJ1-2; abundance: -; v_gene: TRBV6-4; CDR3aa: CASCDSRDRAGIANYGYTF; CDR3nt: TGTGCCAGCTGTGACTCCCGGGACAGGGCTGGGATAGCTAACTATGGCTACACCTTC
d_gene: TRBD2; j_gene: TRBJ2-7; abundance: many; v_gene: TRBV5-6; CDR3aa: CASSLTSGVYEQYF; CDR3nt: TGTGCCAGCAGCTTGACTAGCGGGGTCTACGAGCAGTACTTC
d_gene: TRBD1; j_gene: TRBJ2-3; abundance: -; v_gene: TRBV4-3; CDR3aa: CASSQENRGTDTQYF; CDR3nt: TGCGCCAGCAGCCAAGAGAACAGGGGGACCGATACGCAGTATTTT
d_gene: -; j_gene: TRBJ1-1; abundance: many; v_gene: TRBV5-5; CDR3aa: CASIGTEAFF; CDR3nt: TGTGCCAGCATTGGAACTGAAGCTTTCTTT
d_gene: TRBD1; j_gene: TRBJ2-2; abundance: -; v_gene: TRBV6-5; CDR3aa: CASSYGVGTGTNTGELFF; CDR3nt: TGTGCCAGCAGTTACGGGGTCGGGACAGGGACCAACACCGGGGAGCTGTTTTTT
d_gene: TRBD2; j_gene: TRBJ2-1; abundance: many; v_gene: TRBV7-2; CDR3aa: CASSPRRGLARNEQFF; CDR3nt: TGTGCCAGCAGCCCCCGCCGCGGACTAGCGAGGAATGAGCAGTTCTTC
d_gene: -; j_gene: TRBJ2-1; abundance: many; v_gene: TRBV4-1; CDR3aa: CASSQELDNEQFF; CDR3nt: TGCGCCAGCAGCCAAGAGCTAGACAATGAGCAGTTCTTC
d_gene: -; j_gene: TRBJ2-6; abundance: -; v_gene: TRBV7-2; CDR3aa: CAEGLPGANVLTF; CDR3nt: TGTGCCGAGGGTTTACCTGGGGCCAACGTCCTGACTTTC
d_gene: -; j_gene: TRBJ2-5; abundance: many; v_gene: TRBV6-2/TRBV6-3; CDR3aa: CASSTGTWEETQYF; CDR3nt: TGTGCCAGCAGTACAGGGACTTGGGAAGAGACCCAGTACTTC
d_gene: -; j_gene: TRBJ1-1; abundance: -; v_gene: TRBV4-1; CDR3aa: CASSRGGPATEAFF; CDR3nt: TGCGCCAGCAGCCGGGGGGGACCGGCCACTGAAGCTTTCTTT
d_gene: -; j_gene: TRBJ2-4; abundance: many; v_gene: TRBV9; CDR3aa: CASGGIENIQYF; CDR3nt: TGTGCCAGCGGGGGTATCGAAAACATTCAGTACTTC
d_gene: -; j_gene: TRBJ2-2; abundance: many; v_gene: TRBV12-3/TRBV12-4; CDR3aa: CASSQGSGELFF; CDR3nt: TGTGCCAGCAGCCAGGGGTCCGGGGAGCTGTTTTTT
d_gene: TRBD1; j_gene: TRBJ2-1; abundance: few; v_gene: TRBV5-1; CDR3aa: CASRRFRQGAYNEQFF; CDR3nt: TGCGCCAGCAGGAGATTTCGACAGGGGGCGTACAATGAGCAGTTCTTC
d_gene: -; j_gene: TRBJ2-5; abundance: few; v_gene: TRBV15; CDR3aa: CATHSLGETQYF; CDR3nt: TGTGCCACGCACAGCCTCGGGGAGACCCAGTACTTC
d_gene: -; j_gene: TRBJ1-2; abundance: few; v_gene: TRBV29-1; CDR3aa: CSVDLTTNYGYTF; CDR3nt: TGCAGCGTTGACCTTACCACTAACTATGGCTACACCTTC
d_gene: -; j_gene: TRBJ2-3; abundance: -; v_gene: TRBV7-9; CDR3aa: CASSFQGGDTQYF; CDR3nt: TGTGCCAGCAGCTTCCAGGGTGGAGATACGCAGTATTTT
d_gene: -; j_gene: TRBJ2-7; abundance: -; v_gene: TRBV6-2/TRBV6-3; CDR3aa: CASSPLNPTYEQYF; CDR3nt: TGTGCCAGCAGTCCACTAAATCCTACCTACGAGCAGTACTTC
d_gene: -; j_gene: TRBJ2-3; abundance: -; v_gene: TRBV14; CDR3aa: CASSQDSDTQYF; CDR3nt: TGTGCCAGCAGCCAAGACTCAGATACGCAGTATTTT
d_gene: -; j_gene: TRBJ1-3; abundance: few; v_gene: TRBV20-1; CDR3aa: CSAIPKQVSGNTIYF; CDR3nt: TGCAGTGCTATACCCAAACAGGTCTCTGGAAACACCATATATTTT
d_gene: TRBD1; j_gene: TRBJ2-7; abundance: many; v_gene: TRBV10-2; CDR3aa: CASSETGGYEQYF; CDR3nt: TGCGCCAGCAGTGAGACAGGGGGTTACGAGCAGTACTTC
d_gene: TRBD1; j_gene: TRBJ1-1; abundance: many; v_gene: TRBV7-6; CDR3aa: CASSLGQGAPSVSEAFF; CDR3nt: TGTGCCAGCAGCTTAGGGCAGGGGGCGCCGAGCGTCTCTGAAGCTTTCTTT
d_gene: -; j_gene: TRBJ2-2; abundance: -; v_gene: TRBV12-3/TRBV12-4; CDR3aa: CASSSTSGPTLTKVGELFF; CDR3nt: TGTGCCAGCAGTTCCACATCCGGACCAACCCTAACTAAAGTCGGGGAGCTGTTTTTT
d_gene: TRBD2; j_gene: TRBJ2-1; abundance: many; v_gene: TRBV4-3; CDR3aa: CASSQGVAGGYNEQFF; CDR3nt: TGCGCCAGCAGCCAAGGGGTAGCGGGGGGGTACAATGAGCAGTTCTTC
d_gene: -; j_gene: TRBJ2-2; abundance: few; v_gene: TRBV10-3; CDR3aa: CAISDPSRGGELFF; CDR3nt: TGTGCCATCAGTGACCCCTCCAGGGGCGGGGAGCTGTTTTTT
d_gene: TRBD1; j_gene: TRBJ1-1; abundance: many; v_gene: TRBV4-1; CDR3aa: CASSRDRGNTEAFF; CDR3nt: TGCGCCAGCAGCCGAGACAGGGGGAACACTGAAGCTTTCTTT
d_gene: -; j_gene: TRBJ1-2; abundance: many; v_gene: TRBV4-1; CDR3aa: CASSHQQGEGNYGYTF; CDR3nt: TGCGCCAGCAGCCACCAACAGGGAGAAGGAAACTATGGCTACACCTTC
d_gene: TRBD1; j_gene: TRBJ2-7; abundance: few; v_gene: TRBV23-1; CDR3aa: CASSQGQAAGKGYEQYF; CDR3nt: TGCGCCAGCAGTCAGGGACAGGCCGCCGGCAAGGGCTACGAGCAGTACTTC
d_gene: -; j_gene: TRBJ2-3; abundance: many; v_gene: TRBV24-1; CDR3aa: CATSGGTSTDTQYF; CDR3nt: TGTGCCACCAGTGGGGGGACTAGCACAGATACGCAGTATTTT
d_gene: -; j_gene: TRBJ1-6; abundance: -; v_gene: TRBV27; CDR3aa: CASGPSYNSPLHF; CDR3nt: TGTGCCAGCGGTCCGTCCTATAATTCACCCCTCCACTTT
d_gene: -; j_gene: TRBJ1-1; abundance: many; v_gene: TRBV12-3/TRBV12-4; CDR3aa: CASSWGVEAFF; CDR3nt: TGTGCCAGCAGCTGGGGGGTCGAAGCTTTCTTT
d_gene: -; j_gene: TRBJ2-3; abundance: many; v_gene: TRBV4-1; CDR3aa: CASSQVDEGADTQYF; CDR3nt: TGCGCCAGCAGCCAAGTGGATGAGGGCGCAGATACGCAGTATTTT
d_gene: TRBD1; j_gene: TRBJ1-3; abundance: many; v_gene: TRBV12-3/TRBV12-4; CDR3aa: CASSTGQGPYAGNTIYF; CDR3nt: TGTGCCAGCAGTACCGGACAGGGCCCGTACGCTGGAAACACCATATATTTT
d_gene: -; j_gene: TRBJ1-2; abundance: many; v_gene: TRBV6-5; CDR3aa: CASSFMSAYGYTF; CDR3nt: TGTGCCAGCAGTTTCATGTCGGCCTATGGCTACACCTTC